Sequencing of this TCR beta chain was carried out in a study of vaccination effects on CD4 cells after COVID-19 (dated by TCRdb to between 2022 and 2023). Describing the broader study: Two doses of either the BNT162b2 or the mRNA-1273 mRNA SARS-CoV-2 vaccine were administered to participants. SARS-CoV-2 spike-specific CD4+ TCR repertoires were compared before and after mRNA vaccination in COVID-19 convalescent patients and in infection-naive vaccine recipients. A total of roughly 9 COVID-19 convalescent patients and a handful of SARS-CoV-2-naive healthy vaccine recipients were included in the full study. The Oncomine TCR Beta short-read assay on an Illumina iSeq 100 was used to sequence cultures from other donors in the study. Here is what the overall study found, with its caveats: Among healthy vaccine recipients, nearly all vaccine-induced clones were SARS-CoV-2 mono-reactive, and just 1 of 255 was cross-reactive with common cold coronaviruses. The study was limited by a small number of convalescent patients and lacked early post-infection timepoints. Both infection-induced and vaccine-induced clones contracted markedly at late post-vaccination timepoints, which is consistent with waning T cell responses.

To identify antigen-specific CD4+ T cell clonotypes by their expansion, the ViraFEST assay first stimulated PBMC with viral peptide pools and then applied TCR sequencing. After around 11 days of culture, CD4+ T cells were isolated with the EasySep CD4+ T cell isolation kit. Negative nucleocapsid antibody results before and after vaccination confirmed that the healthy vaccine recipients had no prior SARS-CoV-2 infection. Two million PBMC per well were cultured in IMDM with roughly 5% human AB serum, roughly 10 IU/ml IL-2 and gentamicin, plus 10 ug/ml peptides. Half of the culture medium was replaced with fresh IL-2-containing medium on days 3 and 7. Unless noted otherwise, every peptide stimulation condition was grown in triplicate wells. PBMC were separated from whole blood using Ficoll-Paque Plus gradient centrifugation and were then either cryopreserved at -140C or used fresh. The overlapping peptide pools covered the spike proteins of SARS-CoV-2 and of the common cold coronaviruses HCoV-NL63, HCoV-OC43 and HCoV-229E. The QIAamp micro DNA kit was used to extract genomic DNA from the cultured CD4+ T cells.

CDR1 and CDR2 (MNHNS, SASEGT) derive from the germline V gene. V gives up 1 base and J gives up 5 bases, and the segment between their germline ends measures 14 bases. The CDR3 goes from the cysteine to the phenylalanine over 15 residues. The CDR3 DNA has 45 bases and is translated from base 1. Library prep was done by the immunoSEQ multiplex PCR assay. DNA from the cultured and isolated CD4+ T cells underwent TCR beta CDR3 sequencing. The authors' pipeline ran thus. Non-productive TCR sequences were removed, reads were trimmed to the CDR3 region, and CDR3s of at least 7 amino acids were retained. Antigen-specific clonotypes were identified using the MANAFEST web app by comparison of expansion in peptide wells against reference cultures. For clones to be considered positive, expansion at FDR<0.05 versus reference and all other wells, an odds ratio above 5, and a frequency above 0.1% in two replicate wells were required. A clonotype was defined as cross-reactive if the clonotype was significantly expanded both in SARS-CoV-2 spike wells and in at least one common cold coronavirus spike condition. CDR3 similarity was assessed by Levenshtein distance with the stringdist R package, and unrooted trees were built with ape in R 3.6.1. In TCRdb, the immuneACCESS table is reduced to in-frame sequences with V and J assigned. These tables do not hold every clone; where another copy was compared, an unresolved V gene accounts for under half, and the others remain unexplained. V, J and clone size reflect that table, while D and trimming were determined from the DNA. The sample has roughly 25,000 clones on record, over 55% of them singletons. The ten most abundant clones make up around an eighth of the sample.

About this clone: Its antigen remains unidentified. The input lacks base qualities; no much larger clone sits a single base away.

The origin of this receptor is a human donor who received a COVID-19 vaccine. This chain joins TRBV6-1 to TRBJ2-5; TRBD1 is possibly the D segment (5 matching bases). Source: CD4+ T cells from PBMCs cultured with HCoV-OC43 spike peptides, taken before COVID-19 vaccination. According to the study, the label for this sample's cell subset or site signals: HCoV-OC43 spike overlapping peptide pool stimulation. The DNA sequence is given as TGTGCCAGCAGTGAAGGGGTCAGGGTGGCGGAGACCCAGTACTTC. Its amino acids are CASSEGVRVAETQYF.